The 21 T cell receptor beta chains below come from one sample, sequenced in a study of graft-versus-host responses after intestinal transplantation. Sequencing was performed with immunoSEQ multiplex PCR; in TCRdb, only in-frame clones are kept and a portion is missing. The profile shows over 9,000 clones, over 90% of them singletons. The material sequenced was bone marrow, taken 521 days after intestinal transplantation. The receptors here all came from a human patient who received an intestinal transplant, so some T cells may come from the graft donor.

J is TRBJ1-2 and V is TRBV4-3; D gene uncertain. Per the germline V gene, CDR1 is LGHNA and CDR2 is YSLEER. The CDR3 is 15 residues long. Between the trimmed V and J ends, which lost 6 bases and 0 bases, there was a span of 14 bases. CDR3 region: CASSPVQASNYGYTF. The CDR3 nucleotides read TGCGCCAGCAGTCCCGTACAAGCCTCTAACTATGGCTACACCTTC.

The chain joins TRBV5-6 to TRBJ2-5, with 10 bases lining up with TRBD1. Germline loops: CDR1 SGHDT, CDR2 YYEEEE. V shed 4 bases and J 5 bases; nucleotides not matched to a gene: 8. CDR3 length equals 15 residues. DNA of the CDR3: TGTGCCAGCAGCCGACAGGGGGCCTTGGCGGAGACCCAGTACTTC. Its protein product is CASSRQGALAETQYF.

The chain couples TRBV28 to TRBJ2-5; D is undetermined. The CDR3 contains 13 residues. Trimming removed 6 bases from V and 5 bases from J, with 13 bases in between. In germline, CDR1 is MDHEN, CDR2 SYDVKM. Written as DNA, the CDR3 is TGTGCCAGCAGCCCCGGTCTGCGGGAGACCCAGTACTTC. Translated, it gives CASSPGLRETQYF.

The rearrangement uses TRBV7-3 and TRBJ2-3; possibly TRBD2 for D (6 bases). Germline lookup yields CDR1 SGHTA and CDR2 FQGTGA. The CDR3 is made up of 16 amino acids. V lost 0 bases and J lost 0, with 10 bases in between. The CDR3 here is CASSLTMSGSTDTQYF. CDR3 bases: TGTGCCAGCAGCTTAACTATGAGCGGGAGCACAGATACGCAGTATTTT.

V gene TRBV12-5 combines with J gene TRBJ1-2, with unresolved D. Germline lookup yields CDR1 LGHNT and CDR2 FRNRAP. The V end lost 4 bases, the J end lost 5 bases, and 14 bases lay between the germline ends. The CDR3 has 14 amino acids. The CDR3 DNA sequence: TGTGCTAGTGGTTCATGGCCCAAAGGTTATGGCTACACCTTC. Translation gives CASGSWPKGYGYTF. Together with reference TRBV12-5 and TRBJ1-2, the CDR3 gives the full variable domain: DARVTQTPRHKVTEMGQEVTMRCQPILGHNTVFWYRQTMMQGLELLAYFRNRAPLDDSGMPKDRFSAEMPDATLATLKIQPSEPRDSAVYFCASGSWPKGYGYTFGSGTRLTVV.

V and J are TRBV4-1 and TRBJ2-6, with D perhaps TRBD2 (7 bases). CDR3 length equals 19 residues. V was pared by 4 bases and J by 0 bases, with 19 bases between. Germline V gene data show CDR1 as MGHRA and CDR2 as YSYEKL. As DNA, the CDR3 is TGCGCCAGCAGCCGGGAGGGGGGTATACGGATCTCTGGGGCCAACGTCCTGACTTTC. The encoded protein is CASSREGGIRISGANVLTF.

The V and J genes are TRBV6-6 and TRBJ2-1, with TRBD1 as a possible D gene (6 bases). Germline V gives CDR1 MNHNY, CDR2 SVGAGI (reference sequence). Trimming took 3 bases from V and 5 from J, leaving 14 bases between them. The CDR3 length is 15 residues. CDR3 in DNA: TGTGCCAGCAGTTATCAGGGGTCTCCTAACAATGAGCAGTTCTTC. Protein: CASSYQGSPNNEQFF.

The V gene is TRBV7-9, the J gene TRBJ2-5; D gene uncertain. Between the trimmed V and J ends, which lost 6 bases and 5 bases, there was a span of 13 bases. The CDR3 extends over 13 amino acids. The germline V gene has CDR1 SEHNR and CDR2 FQNEAQ (reference sequence). In DNA form, the CDR3 reads TGTGCCAGCAGAGACGGGCCTGGGGAGACCCAGTACTTC. It is translated as CASRDGPGETQYF.

This rearrangement joins TRBV29-1 to TRBJ2-5; D is unresolved. The CDR3 runs to 16 residues. V gave up 1 base and J gave up 3 bases, with 18 bases separating them. Germline V CDR1 and CDR2: SQVTM, ANQGSEA. The CDR3 nucleotides are TGCAGCGTTGAAGCCCTAACTTCGGAGTTTAAAGAGACCCAGTACTTC. Its protein product is CSVEALTSEFKETQYF.

The V call is TRBV5-1, the J call TRBJ2-3; D may match TRBD1 or TRBD2 (5 bases each). This CDR3 region has 14 residues. In germline, CDR1 is SGHRS, CDR2 YFSETQ. The V gene lost 0 bases and the J gene lost 4 bases, with 9 bases spanning the gap. The CDR3: CASSLGLGADTQYF. CDR3 sequence (DNA): TGCGCCAGCAGCTTGGGTTTGGGGGCAGATACGCAGTATTTT.

This clone was observed once. This chain joins TRBV28 and TRBJ1-1, with D uncertain. The CDR3 has 12 amino acids. The ends were cut back, 10 bases at V and 1 base at J, with 10 bases in the middle. Germline CDR1 is MDHEN and CDR2 is SYDVKM. The CDR3 DNA reads as TGTGCCAACATTGCAGGGAACACTGAAGCTTTCTTT. It translates to CANIAGNTEAFF. Full variable domain (missing parts from reference TRBV28 and TRBJ1-1): DVKVTQSSRYLVKRTGEKVFLECVQDMDHENMFWYRQDPGLGLRLIYFSYDVKMKEKGDIPEGYSVSREKKERFSLILESASTNQTSMYLCANIAGNTEAFFGQGTRLTVV.

This clone was observed once. This chain links TRBV19 with TRBJ2-2; no clear D. Germline loops: CDR1 LNHDA, CDR2 SQIVND (reference sequence). This CDR3 has 12 residues. Trimming took off 7 bases at V and 6 bases at J, with 9 bases between the two ends. The CDR3 DNA follows: TGTGCCAGTACCCCCCGGGCCGGGGAGCTGTTTTTT. Translation gives CASTPRAGELFF.

The chain is built from TRBV30 and TRBJ1-4; TRBD1 matches 8 bases. Unmatched junction bases numbered 6, after V lost 2 bases and J lost 10 bases. This CDR3 region has 13 residues. Germline loops: CDR1 GTSNPN, CDR2 SVGIG (reference sequence). DNA of the CDR3: TGTGCCTGGAGTCGGACAGGGTTCGGAAAACTGTTTTTT. Translating gives CAWSRTGFGKLFF.

The rearrangement joins TRBV4-1 to TRBJ1-3, with TRBD1 identical over 7 bases. The CDR3 runs to 15 residues. Looked up from germline, CDR1 is MGHRA and CDR2 is YSYEKL. With V trimmed by 6 bases and J by 5 bases, 10 bases remained unmatched. CDR3 DNA: TGCGCCAGCAGTCCCCGCTTGACAGGGAGAAACACCATATATTTT. Translation gives CASSPRLTGRNTIYF.

Within the sample, this clone is large (0.1 to 1%). The rearrangement links TRBV7-8 to TRBJ1-5; no firm D call. The CDR3 has 14 residues. The V gene's germline CDR1 is SGHVS and CDR2 FQNEAQ. V was trimmed by 3 bases and J by 1 base, leaving 7 bases between them. This CDR3 is CASSFGNSNQPQHF. The CDR3 DNA is TGTGCCAGCAGCTTTGGAAACAGCAATCAGCCCCAGCATTTT.

The chain couples TRBV9 to TRBJ2-3, with unresolved D. The V and J ends lost 4 bases and 2 bases respectively, with 8 bases between them. The CDR3 contains 13 residues. Germline CDR1 and CDR2: SGDLS and YYNGEE. Here the CDR3 reads CASSSYLTDTQYF. CDR3 DNA: TGTGCCAGCAGCTCCTACCTCACAGATACGCAGTATTTT.

The J gene is TRBJ2-2, the V gene TRBV7-9; D is perhaps TRBD2 (6 bases). V was clipped by 0 bases and J by 3 bases, with 8 bases between them. Germline V gives CDR1 SEHNR, CDR2 FQNEAQ (reference sequence). The CDR3 consists of 15 residues. The CDR3 DNA reads TGTGCCAGCAGCTTAGCCGGGAGAGACACCGGGGAGCTGTTTTTT. Translating gives CASSLAGRDTGELFF.

The CDR3: CASKSKREYKTYGYTF. CDR3 sequence (DNA): TGTGCCAGCAAATCCAAGCGAGAGTACAAGACCTATGGCTACACCTTC. This chain connects TRBV5-2 to TRBJ1-2. TRBV5-2 is an annotated pseudogene. CDR3 size: 16 residues.

V is TRBV6-4 and J is TRBJ2-1; tentatively, D is TRBD2 (6 bases). There are 15 residues in the CDR3. V was shortened by 0 bases and J by 2 bases, with 8 bases between the two germline ends. CDR1 and CDR2 (germline): MRHNA, SNTAGT. CDR3 in amino acids: CASSDSAGTYNEQFF. The CDR3 nucleotides read TGTGCCAGCAGTGACTCAGCGGGCACCTACAATGAGCAGTTCTTC.

The chain is built from TRBV19 and TRBJ2-1; a weak D match, TRBD2 (7 bases). Germline CDR1 and CDR2: LNHDA and SQIVND (reference sequence). V was trimmed by 5 bases and J by 0 bases, leaving 17 bases between them. The CDR3 spans 17 residues. The CDR3 loop reads CASSVRGGASSYNEQFF. The DNA of the CDR3 is TGTGCCAGTAGTGTTAGGGGGGGCGCGAGCTCCTACAATGAGCAGTTCTTC.

The chain combines TRBV18 with TRBJ2-5, with unresolved D. The CDR3 is 15 amino acids. The V end lost 6 bases, the J end lost 2 bases, and 16 bases lay between the germline ends. Germline V lookup: CDR1 KGHSH, CDR2 LQKENI. CDR3 loop: CASSSGTQFQETQYF. In nucleotides, the CDR3 is TGTGCCAGCTCCTCGGGCACACAGTTTCAAGAGACCCAGTACTTC.